This TCR beta chain emerged from a study of blood T cells in healthy people across ages. Per germline, CDR1 MNHNS and CDR2 SASEGT. Trimming took off 4 bases at V and 0 bases at J, with 11 bases between the two ends. CDR3 length: 15 amino acids. This clonotype was counted many times. Using a J-beta primer mix together with a sample-barcoded 5' primer, a second PCR was run for roughly 6 to 12 cycles. TCRdb re-called the 5' RACE reads with MiXCR, one entry per CDR3 protein. The data contain approximately 810,000 distinct CDR3 sequences, about 28% of them singletons. Every participating donor contributed about 10 milliliters of peripheral blood through a draw.

V usage is TRBV6-1 and J usage is TRBJ2-3; maybe TRBD1 (5 bases). Sequencing was done on a sample of blood. This TCR came from a woman of 80 years or more in good health. The CDR3 region is CASSVPGLSTDTQYF. The CDR3 DNA sequence: TGTGCCAGCAGTGTACCAGGGCTGAGCACAGATACGCAGTATTTT.